This T cell receptor (beta chain) was profiled in a study of beta chain features in type 1 diabetes. CD45RO/CCR7/CD25/CD127/CD95/CD27 separated CD4+ naive, central memory, regulatory and stem cell-like memory cells by sorting. Each sorted fraction was over 95% pure. Reverse transcribing all isolated RNA meant expressed TCRB transcripts were sequenced. Measured with immunoSEQ multiplex PCR; TCRdb has only the in-frame clones, and not every one. Among some 360,000 clones listed, around 20% were seen once. Findings and caveats of the study: At VDJ recombination sites, type 1 diabetes patients had fewer insertions and more deleted nucleotides. There was a moderate but significant shortening of TCRB CDR3s in all four CD4+ subsets of Type 1 diabetes patients.

In the case of this clone: Its antigen is not known.

Trimming stripped 5 bases from V and 7 bases from J, with 15 bases between. Germline V lookup: CDR1 SEHNR, CDR2 FQNEAQ (reference sequence). This CDR3 is 14 amino acids long. The sequence was collected from a woman aged 18-35 years in good health. Source material: naive CD4+ T cells from blood. The gene calls are TRBV7-9 and TRBJ1-5; TRBD1 might be the D (6 bases). The CDR3 reads CASSPMGAQQPQHF. As DNA, the CDR3 is TGTGCCAGCAGCCCTATGGGGGCTCAACAGCCCCAGCATTTT.